This T cell receptor (beta chain) was retrieved from a study of technical replicates of blood from four donors. Data came from immunoSEQ multiplex PCR; TCRdb stores just in-frame clones and leaves some out. The data hold 60,000 to 85,000 clones, with 90% to 95% observed a single time. The CDR3 length is 15 residues. Trimming took 5 bases from V and 2 from J, leaving 14 bases between them. CDR1 and CDR2 from the germline V gene are SGHTA and FQGNSA. Sequenced: T cells isolated from PBMCs. This clonotype originated in a human donor in good health. V gene TRBV7-2 combines with J gene TRBJ2-3; D perhaps matches TRBD2 (6 bases). The CDR3 nucleotides are TGTGCCAGCAGCCGCCCCGCGGGAACCACAGATACGCAGTATTTT. Amino acids: CASSRPAGTTDTQYF.